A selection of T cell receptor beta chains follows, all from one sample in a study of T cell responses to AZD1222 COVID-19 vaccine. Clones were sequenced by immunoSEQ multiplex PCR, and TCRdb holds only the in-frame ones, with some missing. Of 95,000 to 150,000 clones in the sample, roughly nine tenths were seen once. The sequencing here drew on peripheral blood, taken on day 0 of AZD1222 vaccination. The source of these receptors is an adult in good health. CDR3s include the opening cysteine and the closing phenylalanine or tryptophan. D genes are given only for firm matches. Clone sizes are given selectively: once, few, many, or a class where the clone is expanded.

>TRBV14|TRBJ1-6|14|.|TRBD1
CASSQAQGESPLHF
TGTGCCAGCAGCCAAGCTCAGGGGGAATCACCCCTCCACTTT
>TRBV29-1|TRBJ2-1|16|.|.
CSVEDNRRGVYNEQFF
TGCAGCGTTGAAGATAATAGACGTGGGGTATACAATGAGCAGTTCTTC
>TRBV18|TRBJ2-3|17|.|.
CASSPRSGIPSTDTQYF
TGTGCCAGCTCACCCCGGTCTGGGATACCTAGCACAGATACGCAGTATTTT
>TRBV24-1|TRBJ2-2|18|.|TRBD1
CATSDWVKQGFGAGELFF
TGTGCCACCAGTGATTGGGTGAAACAGGGGTTTGGGGCCGGGGAGCTGTTTTTT
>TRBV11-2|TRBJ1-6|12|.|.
CASSLARGPLHF
TGTGCCAGCAGCCTGGCCCGGGGACCCCTCCACTTT
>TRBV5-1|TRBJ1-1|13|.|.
CASSLGGVTEAFF
TGCGCCAGCAGCTTGGGTGGGGTTACTGAAGCTTTCTTT
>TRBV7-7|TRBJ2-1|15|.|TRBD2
CASSLGLAGVREQFF
TGTGCTAGCAGCTTAGGGCTAGCGGGAGTTCGTGAGCAGTTCTTC
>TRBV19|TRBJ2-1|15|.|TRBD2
CASAPSGRGYNEQFF
TGTGCCAGTGCCCCTAGCGGGAGGGGCTACAATGAGCAGTTCTTC
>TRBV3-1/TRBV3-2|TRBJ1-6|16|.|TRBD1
CASSQDATGAQLALHF
TGTGCCAGCAGCCAAGATGCGACAGGGGCCCAATTGGCCCTCCACTTT
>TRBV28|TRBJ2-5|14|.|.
CASSLRDIQETQYF
TGTGCCAGCAGTTTAAGGGACATTCAAGAGACCCAGTACTTC
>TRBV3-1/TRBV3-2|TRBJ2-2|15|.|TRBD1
CASSRRTGGTGELFF
TGTGCCAGCAGCCGGAGGACAGGTGGGACCGGGGAGCTGTTTTTT
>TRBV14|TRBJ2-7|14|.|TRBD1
CASSPSGQGNEQYF
TGTGCCAGCAGCCCTTCCGGACAGGGGAACGAGCAGTACTTC
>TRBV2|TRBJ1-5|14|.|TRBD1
CASSGDSNYQPQHF
TGTGCCAGCAGTGGGGACAGCAATTATCAGCCCCAGCATTTT
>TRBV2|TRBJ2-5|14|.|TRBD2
CASSSTSGKETQYF
TGTGCCAGCAGTTCGACTAGCGGGAAGGAGACCCAGTACTTC
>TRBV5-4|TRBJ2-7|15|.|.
CASSLVGAVLQEQYF
TGTGCCAGCAGCTTGGTCGGCGCGGTTCTTCAGGAGCAGTACTTC
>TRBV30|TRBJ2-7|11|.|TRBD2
CAFSGNYEQYF
TGTGCCTTTAGCGGGAACTACGAGCAGTACTTC
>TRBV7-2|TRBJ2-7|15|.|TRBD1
CASSTRTGGGYEQYF
TGTGCCAGCAGCACAAGGACAGGGGGTGGCTACGAGCAGTACTTC
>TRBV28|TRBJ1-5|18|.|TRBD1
CASSLGQGKQLSNQPQHF
TGTGCCAGCAGCTTGGGACAGGGGAAACAGCTTAGCAATCAGCCCCAGCATTTT
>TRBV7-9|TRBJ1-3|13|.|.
CASSRTLGNTIYF
TGTGCCAGCAGCAGGACCCTAGGAAACACCATATATTTT
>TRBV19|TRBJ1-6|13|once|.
CASGLSYNSPLHF
TGTGCCAGCGGTCTGTCCTATAATTCACCCCTCCACTTT
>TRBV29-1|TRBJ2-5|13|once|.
CSVRRDIQETQYF
TGCAGCGTTCGCCGGGACATCCAAGAGACCCAGTACTTC
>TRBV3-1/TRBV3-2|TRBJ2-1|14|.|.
CASSPGQSYNEQFF
TGTGCCAGCAGCCCCGGACAGTCCTACAATGAGCAGTTCTTC
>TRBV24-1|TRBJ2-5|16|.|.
CATSDPSSRGGVTQYF
TGTGCCACCAGTGACCCTTCCTCCAGGGGCGGGGTGACCCAGTACTTC
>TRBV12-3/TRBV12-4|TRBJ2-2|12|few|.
CASTSRTGELFF
TGTGCCAGCACCTCGAGGACCGGGGAGCTGTTTTTT
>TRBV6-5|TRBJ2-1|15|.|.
CASSFPRTLHNEQFF
TGTGCCAGCAGTTTCCCGCGGACTCTTCACAATGAGCAGTTCTTC
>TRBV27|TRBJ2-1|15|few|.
CASSRLLRTYNEQFF
TGTGCCAGCAGTCGCCTCCTCCGGACCTACAATGAGCAGTTCTTC
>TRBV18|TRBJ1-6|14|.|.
CASSRQDRNSPLHF
TGTGCCAGCTCACGCCAGGACCGGAATTCACCCCTCCACTTT
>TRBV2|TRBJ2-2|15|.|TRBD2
CASSVLAVNTGELFF
TGTGCCAGCAGTGTTCTAGCGGTGAACACCGGGGAGCTGTTTTTT
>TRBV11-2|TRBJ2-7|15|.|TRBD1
CASSEWTGSSYEQYF
TGTGCCAGCAGCGAATGGACAGGGTCCTCCTACGAGCAGTACTTC
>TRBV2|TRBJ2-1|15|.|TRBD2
CASSELAGEYNEQFF
TGTGCCAGCAGTGAACTGGCGGGAGAGTACAATGAGCAGTTCTTC
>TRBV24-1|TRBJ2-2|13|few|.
CATSALHTGELFF
TGTGCCACCAGTGCCCTTCACACCGGGGAGCTGTTTTTT
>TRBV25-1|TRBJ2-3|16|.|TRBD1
CASSELGRGSTDTQYF
TGTGCCAGCAGTGAATTGGGCAGGGGGTCCACAGATACGCAGTATTTT
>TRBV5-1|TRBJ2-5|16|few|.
CASSLDLGVGQETQYF
TGCGCCAGCAGCTTGGATTTGGGGGTAGGGCAAGAGACCCAGTACTTC
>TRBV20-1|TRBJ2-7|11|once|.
CSAREDYEQYF
TGCAGTGCTAGAGAGGATTACGAGCAGTACTTC
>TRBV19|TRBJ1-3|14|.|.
CASSRGPPGNTIYF
TGTGCCAGTAGTAGAGGTCCGCCTGGAAACACCATATATTTT
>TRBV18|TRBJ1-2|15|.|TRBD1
CASSPRQGGNYGYTF
TGTGCCAGCTCACCGCGACAGGGCGGTAACTATGGCTACACCTTC
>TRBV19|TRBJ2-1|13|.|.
CASSRGLADEQFF
TGTGCCAGTAGTCGGGGACTGGCGGATGAGCAGTTCTTC
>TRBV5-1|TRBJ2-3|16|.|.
CASSLVAATSTDTQYF
TGCGCCAGCAGCTTGGTGGCAGCCACTAGCACAGATACGCAGTATTTT
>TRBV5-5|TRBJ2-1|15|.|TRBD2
CASSLSGSGYNEQFF
TGTGCCAGCAGCCTTAGCGGGAGTGGGTACAATGAGCAGTTCTTC
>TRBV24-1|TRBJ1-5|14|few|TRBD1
CATSDGTGGQPQHF
TGTGCCACCAGTGACGGGACAGGGGGACAGCCCCAGCATTTT
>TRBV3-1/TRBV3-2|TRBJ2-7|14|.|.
CASSQEGGPYEQYF
TGTGCCAGCAGCCAAGAAGGCGGTCCCTACGAGCAGTACTTC
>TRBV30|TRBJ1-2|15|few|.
CAWSVQEGPNYGYTF
TGTGCCTGGAGTGTACAGGAGGGCCCCAACTATGGCTACACCTTC
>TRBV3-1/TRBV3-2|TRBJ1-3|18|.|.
CASSQARGLSGSGNTIYF
TGTGCCAGCAGCCAAGCTCGGGGCCTGTCCGGCTCTGGAAACACCATATATTTT
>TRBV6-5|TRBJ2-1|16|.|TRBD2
CASSSRAGGPYNEQFF
TGTGCCAGCAGTTCCCGAGCGGGAGGGCCCTACAATGAGCAGTTCTTC
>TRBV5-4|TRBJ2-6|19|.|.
CASSPRGQASGSGANVLTF
TGTGCCAGCAGCCCAAGAGGCCAGGCGTCGGGCTCTGGGGCCAACGTCCTGACTTTC
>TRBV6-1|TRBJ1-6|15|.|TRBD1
CASSDRQGGNSPLHF
TGTGCCAGCAGTGACCGACAGGGCGGTAATTCACCCCTCCACTTT
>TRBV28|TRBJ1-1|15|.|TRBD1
CASTLLGTGGTEAFF
TGTGCCAGCACCCTCTTGGGGACAGGGGGCACTGAAGCTTTCTTT